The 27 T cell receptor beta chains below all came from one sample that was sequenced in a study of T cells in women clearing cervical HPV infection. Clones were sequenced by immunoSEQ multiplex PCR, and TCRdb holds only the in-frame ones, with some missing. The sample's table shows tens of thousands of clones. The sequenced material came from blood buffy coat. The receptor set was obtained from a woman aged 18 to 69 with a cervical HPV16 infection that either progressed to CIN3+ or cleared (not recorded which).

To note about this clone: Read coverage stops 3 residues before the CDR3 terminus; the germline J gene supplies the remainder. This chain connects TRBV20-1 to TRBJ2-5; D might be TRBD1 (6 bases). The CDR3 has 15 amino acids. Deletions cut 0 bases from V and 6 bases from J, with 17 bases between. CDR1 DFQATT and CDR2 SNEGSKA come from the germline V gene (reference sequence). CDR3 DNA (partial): TGCAGTGCTAGAGATCCAAGGGGGTGGGCAAAGACC. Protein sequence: CSARDPRGWAKT. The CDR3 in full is CSARDPRGWAKTQYF.

CDR3 sequence: CASSPGPVNYGQYF. Incomplete CDR3 DNA: TGTGCCAGCTCCCCAGGCCCCGTTAACTATGGT. The chain combines TRBV18 with TRBJ2-4; D is unresolved. The read is 3 residues too short to cover the CDR3 end, so that end is filled in from the germline J gene. The CDR3 length is 14 residues. Germline lookup yields CDR1 KGHSH and CDR2 LQKENI.

The part of the CDR3 DNA that was read is TGTGCCAGCAGCTTAGATGCGGGGACG. Amino acids: CASSLDAGT. The whole CDR3 region reads CASSLDAGTQYF. The genes are TRBV7-2 and TRBJ2-3; maybe TRBD2 (6 bases). The DNA ends 3 residues before the CDR3 does, and the rest of the CDR3 is filled in from the germline J gene. Germline V gene sequence: CDR1 SGHTA, CDR2 FQGNSA. This CDR3 spans 12 amino acids.

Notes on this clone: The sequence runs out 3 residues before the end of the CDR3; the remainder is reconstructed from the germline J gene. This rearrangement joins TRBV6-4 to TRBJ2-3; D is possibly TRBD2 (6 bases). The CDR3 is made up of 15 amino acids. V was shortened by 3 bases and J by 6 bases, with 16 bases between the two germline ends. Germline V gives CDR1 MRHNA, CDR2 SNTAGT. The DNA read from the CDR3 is TGTGCCAGCAGTGAACTAGCCGGGATTAGTGATACG. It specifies CASSELAGISDT. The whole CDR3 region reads CASSELAGISDTQYF.

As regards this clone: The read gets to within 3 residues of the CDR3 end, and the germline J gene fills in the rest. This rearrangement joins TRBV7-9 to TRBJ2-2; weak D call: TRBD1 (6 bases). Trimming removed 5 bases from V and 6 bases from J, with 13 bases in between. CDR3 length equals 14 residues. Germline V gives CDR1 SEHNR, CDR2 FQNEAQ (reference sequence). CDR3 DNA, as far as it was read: TGTGCCAGCAGCCCCGATACAGGGCCCGGGGAG. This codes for CASSPDTGPGE. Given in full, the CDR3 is CASSPDTGPGELFF.

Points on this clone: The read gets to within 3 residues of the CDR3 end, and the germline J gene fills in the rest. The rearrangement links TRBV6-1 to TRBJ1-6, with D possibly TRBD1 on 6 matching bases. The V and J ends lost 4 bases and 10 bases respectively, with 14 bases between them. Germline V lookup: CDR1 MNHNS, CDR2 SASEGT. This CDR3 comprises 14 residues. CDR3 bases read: TGTGCCAGCAGTGTGGCAGGGGCCGGATCACCC. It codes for CASSVAGAGSP. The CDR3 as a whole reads CASSVAGAGSPLHF.

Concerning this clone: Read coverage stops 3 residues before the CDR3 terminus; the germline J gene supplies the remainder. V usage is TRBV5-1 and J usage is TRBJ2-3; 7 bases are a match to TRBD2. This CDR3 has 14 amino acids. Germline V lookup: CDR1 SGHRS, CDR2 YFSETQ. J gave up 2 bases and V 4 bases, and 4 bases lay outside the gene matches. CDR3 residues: CASSPGTNTDTQYF. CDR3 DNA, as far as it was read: TGCGCCAGCAGCCCCGGGACTAACACAGATACG. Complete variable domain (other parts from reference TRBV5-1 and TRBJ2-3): KAGVTQTPRYLIKTRGQQVTLSCSPISGHRSVSWYQQTPGQGLQFLFEYFSETQRNKGNFPGRFSGRQFSNSRSEMNVSTLELGDSALYLCASSPGTNTDTQYFGPGTRLTVL.

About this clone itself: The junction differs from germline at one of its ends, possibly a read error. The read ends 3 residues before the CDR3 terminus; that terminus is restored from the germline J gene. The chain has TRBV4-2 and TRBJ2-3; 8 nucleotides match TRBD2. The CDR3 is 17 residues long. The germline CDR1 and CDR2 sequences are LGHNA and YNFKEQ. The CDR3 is CASSLTPGLEGTDTQYF. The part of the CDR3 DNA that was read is TGCGCCAGCAGCCTTACACCGGGACTAGAGGGGACAGATACG.

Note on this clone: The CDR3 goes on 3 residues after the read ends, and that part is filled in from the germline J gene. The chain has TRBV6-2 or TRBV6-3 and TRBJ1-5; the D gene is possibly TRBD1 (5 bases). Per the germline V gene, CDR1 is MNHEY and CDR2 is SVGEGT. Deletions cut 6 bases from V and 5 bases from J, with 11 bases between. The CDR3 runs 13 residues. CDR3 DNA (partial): TGTGCCAGCAGACTTGACAGTTATCAGCCC. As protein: CASRLDSYQP. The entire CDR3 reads CASRLDSYQPQHF.

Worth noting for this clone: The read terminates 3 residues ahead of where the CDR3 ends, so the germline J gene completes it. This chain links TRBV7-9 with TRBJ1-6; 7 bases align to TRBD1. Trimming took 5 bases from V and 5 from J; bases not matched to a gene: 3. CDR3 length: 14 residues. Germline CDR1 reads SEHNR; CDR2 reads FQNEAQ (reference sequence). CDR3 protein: CASSVTGNNSPLHF. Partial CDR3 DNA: TGTGCCAGCAGCGTGACAGGGAATAATTCACCC. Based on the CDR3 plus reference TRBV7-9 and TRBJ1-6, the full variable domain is DTGVSQNPRHKITKRGQNVTFRCDPISEHNRLYWYRQTLGQGPEFLTYFQNEAQLEKSRLLSDRFSAERPKGSFSTLEIQRTEQGDSAMYLCASSVTGNNSPLHFGNGTRLTVT.

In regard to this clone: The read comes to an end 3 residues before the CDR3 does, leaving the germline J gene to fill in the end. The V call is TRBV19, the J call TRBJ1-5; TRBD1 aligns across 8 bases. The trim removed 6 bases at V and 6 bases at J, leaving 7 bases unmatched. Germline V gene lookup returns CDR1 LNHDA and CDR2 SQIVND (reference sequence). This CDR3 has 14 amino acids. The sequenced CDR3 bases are TGTGCCAGTAGCAGGACAGGGCGGGGTCAGCCC. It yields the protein CASSRTGRGQP. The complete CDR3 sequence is CASSRTGRGQPQHF.

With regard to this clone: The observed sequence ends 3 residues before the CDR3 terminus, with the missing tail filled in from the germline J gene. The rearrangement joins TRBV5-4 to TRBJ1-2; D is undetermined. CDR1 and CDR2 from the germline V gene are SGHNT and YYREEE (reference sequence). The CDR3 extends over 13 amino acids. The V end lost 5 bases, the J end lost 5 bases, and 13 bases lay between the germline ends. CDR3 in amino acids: CASSGSGRYGYTF. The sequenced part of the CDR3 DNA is TGTGCCAGCAGTGGGTCAGGAAGGTATGGC.

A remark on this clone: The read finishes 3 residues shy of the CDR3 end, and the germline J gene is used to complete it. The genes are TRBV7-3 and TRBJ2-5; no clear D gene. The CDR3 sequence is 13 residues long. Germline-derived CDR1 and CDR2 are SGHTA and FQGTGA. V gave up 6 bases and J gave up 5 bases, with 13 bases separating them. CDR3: CASSSHTHETQYF. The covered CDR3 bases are TGTGCCAGCAGTTCACACACGCACGAGACC.

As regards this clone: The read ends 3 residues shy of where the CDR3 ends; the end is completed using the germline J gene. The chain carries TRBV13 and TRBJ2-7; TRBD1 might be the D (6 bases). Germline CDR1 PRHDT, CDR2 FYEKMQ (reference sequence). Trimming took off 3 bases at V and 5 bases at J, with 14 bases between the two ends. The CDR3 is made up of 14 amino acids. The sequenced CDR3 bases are TGTGCCAGCAGCTTCCACACAGGGCCCCACGAG. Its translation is CASSFHTGPHE. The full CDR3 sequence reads CASSFHTGPHEQYF.

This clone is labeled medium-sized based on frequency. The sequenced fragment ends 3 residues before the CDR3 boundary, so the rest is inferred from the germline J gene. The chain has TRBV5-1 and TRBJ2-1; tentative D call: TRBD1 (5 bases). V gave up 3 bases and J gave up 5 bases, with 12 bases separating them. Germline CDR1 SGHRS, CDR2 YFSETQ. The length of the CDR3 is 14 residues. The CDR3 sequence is CASSCRDWDNEQFF. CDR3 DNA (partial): TGCGCCAGCAGCTGCAGGGATTGGGACAATGAG. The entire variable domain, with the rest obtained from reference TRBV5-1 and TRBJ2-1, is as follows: KAGVTQTPRYLIKTRGQQVTLSCSPISGHRSVSWYQQTPGQGLQFLFEYFSETQRNKGNFPGRFSGRQFSNSRSEMNVSTLELGDSALYLCASSCRDWDNEQFFGPGTRLTVL.

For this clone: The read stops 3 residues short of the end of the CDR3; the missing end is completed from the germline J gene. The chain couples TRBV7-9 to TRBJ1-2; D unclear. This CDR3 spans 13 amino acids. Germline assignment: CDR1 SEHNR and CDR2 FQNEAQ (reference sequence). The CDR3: CASSLVVTDTYTF. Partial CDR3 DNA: TGTGCCAGCAGCTTAGTCGTAACAGATACC.

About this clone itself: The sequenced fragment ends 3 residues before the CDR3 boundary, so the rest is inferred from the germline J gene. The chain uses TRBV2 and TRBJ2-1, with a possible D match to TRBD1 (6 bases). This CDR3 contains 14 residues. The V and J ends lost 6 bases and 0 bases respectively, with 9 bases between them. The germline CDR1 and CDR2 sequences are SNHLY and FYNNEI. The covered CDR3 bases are TGTGCCAGCAGAGCAGGGGTCTCCTACAATGAG. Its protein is CASRAGVSYNE. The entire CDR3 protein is CASRAGVSYNEQFF.

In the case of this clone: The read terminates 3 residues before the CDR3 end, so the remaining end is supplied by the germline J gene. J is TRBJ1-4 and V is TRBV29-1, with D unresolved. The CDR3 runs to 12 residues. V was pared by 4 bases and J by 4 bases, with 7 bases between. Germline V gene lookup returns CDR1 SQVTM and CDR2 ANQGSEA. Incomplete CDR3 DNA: TGCAGCGTTGGGGCTGGTAATGAAAAA. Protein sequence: CSVGAGNEK. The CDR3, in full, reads CSVGAGNEKLFF.

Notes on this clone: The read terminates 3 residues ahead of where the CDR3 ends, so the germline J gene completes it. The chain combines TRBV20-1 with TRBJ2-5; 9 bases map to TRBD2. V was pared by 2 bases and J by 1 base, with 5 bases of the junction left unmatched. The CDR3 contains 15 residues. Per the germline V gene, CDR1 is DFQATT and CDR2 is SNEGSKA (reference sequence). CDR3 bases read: TGCAGTGCTAGAAAGTCTAGCGGGGCCCAAGAGACC. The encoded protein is CSARKSSGAQET. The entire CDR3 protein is CSARKSSGAQETQYF.

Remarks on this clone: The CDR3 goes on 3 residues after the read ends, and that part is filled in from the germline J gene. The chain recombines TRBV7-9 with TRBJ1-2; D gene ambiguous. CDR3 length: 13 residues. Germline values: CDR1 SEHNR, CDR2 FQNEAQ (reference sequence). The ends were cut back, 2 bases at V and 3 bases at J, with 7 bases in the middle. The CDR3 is CASSLNRDYGYTF. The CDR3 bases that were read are TGTGCCAGCAGCTTAAACAGAGACTATGGC.

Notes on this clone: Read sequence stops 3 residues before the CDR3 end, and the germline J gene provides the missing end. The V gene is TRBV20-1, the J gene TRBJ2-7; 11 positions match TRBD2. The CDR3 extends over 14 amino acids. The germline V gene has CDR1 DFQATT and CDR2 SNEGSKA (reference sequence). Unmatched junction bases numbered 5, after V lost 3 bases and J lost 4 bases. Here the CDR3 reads CSASSSGGYYEQYF. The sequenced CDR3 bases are TGCAGTGCTAGCTCTAGCGGGGGGTATTACGAG.

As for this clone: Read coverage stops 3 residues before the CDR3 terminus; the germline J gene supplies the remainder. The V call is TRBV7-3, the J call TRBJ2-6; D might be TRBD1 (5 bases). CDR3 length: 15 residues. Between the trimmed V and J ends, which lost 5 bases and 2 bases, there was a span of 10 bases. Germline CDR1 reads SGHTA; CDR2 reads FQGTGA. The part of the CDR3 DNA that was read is TGTGCCAGCAGCCCTCAGGGCACTGGGGCCAACGTC. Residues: CASSPQGTGANV. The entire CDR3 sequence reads CASSPQGTGANVLTF.

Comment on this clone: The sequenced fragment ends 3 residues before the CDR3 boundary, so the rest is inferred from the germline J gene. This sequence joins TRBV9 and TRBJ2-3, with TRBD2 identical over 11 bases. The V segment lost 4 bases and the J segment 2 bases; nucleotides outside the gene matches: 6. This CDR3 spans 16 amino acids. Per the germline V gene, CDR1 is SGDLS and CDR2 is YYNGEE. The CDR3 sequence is CASSPGLAGLTDTQYF. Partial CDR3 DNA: TGTGCCAGCAGCCCCGGACTAGCGGGCCTCACAGATACG. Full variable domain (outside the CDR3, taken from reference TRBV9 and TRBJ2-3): DSGVTQTPKHLITATGQRVTLRCSPRSGDLSVYWYQQSLDQGLQFLIQYYNGEERAKGNILERFSAQQFPDLHSELNLSSLELGDSALYFCASSPGLAGLTDTQYFGPGTRLTVL.

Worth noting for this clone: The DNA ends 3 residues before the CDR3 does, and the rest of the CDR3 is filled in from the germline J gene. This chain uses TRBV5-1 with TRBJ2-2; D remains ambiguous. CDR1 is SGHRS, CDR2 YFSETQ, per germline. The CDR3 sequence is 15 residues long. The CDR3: CASSSVGSYNSPLFF. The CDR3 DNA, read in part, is TGCGCCAGCAGCTCGGTGGGCTCCTATAATTCACCG.

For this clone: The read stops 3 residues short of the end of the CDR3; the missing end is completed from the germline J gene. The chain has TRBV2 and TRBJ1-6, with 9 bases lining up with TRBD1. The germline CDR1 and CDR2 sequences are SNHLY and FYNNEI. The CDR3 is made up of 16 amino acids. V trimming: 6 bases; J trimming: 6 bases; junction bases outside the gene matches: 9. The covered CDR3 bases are TGTGCCAGCAGGGACCTGGGACAGGGTGGTAATTCACCC. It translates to CASRDLGQGGNSP. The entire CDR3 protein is CASRDLGQGGNSPLHF.

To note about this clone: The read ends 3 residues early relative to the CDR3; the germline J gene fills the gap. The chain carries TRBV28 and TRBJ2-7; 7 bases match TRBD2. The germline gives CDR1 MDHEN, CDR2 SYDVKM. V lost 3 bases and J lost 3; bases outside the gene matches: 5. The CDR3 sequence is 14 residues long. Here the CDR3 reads CASSFGTIGYEQYF. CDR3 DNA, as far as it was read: TGTGCCAGCAGTTTCGGGACTATCGGCTACGAG. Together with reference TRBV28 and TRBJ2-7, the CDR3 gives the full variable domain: DVKVTQSSRYLVKRTGEKVFLECVQDMDHENMFWYRQDPGLGLRLIYFSYDVKMKEKGDIPEGYSVSREKKERFSLILESASTNQTSMYLCASSFGTIGYEQYFGPGTRLTVT.

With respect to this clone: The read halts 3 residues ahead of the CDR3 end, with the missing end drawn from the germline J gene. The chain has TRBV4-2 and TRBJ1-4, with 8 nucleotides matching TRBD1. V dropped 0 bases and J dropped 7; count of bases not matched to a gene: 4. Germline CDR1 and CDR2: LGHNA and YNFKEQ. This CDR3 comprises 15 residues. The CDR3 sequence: CASSQDQGAGEKLFF. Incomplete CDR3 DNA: TGTGCCAGCAGCCAAGATCAGGGGGCCGGTGAAAAA.